This T cell receptor beta chain was retrieved from a study of cytotoxic CD8 clonotypes in ibrutinib-treated CLL. Study background: Once treatment had gone on for a median of 12 months, range 6 to 36, response samples were drawn.

Germline V gene data show CDR1 as SGDLS and CDR2 as YYNGEE. This CDR3 spans 15 amino acids. The germline V and J ends were trimmed by 0 bases and 1 base, with 10 bases remaining between them. TCR beta library input comprised roughly 1.9 micrograms of genomic DNA from cryopreserved PBMCs. The protocol was immunoSEQ multiplex PCR, while the TCRdb copy is restricted to in-frame clones and leaves out a portion. The sample consists of approximately 84,000 clones, roughly 77% of them appearing once. The gene calls are TRBV9 and TRBJ1-1; D may be TRBD1 (5 bases). The sequences come from PBMCs, collected after 12 months of ibrutinib treatment. This receptor was taken from a human donor with chronic lymphocytic leukemia. The CDR3 reads CASSVEPGRNTEAFF. The CDR3 DNA reads TGTGCCAGCAGCGTAGAACCAGGGAGGAACACTGAAGCTTTCTTT.